Listed below are T cell receptor beta chains from one sample, sequenced in a study of CD8+ T cells in alopecia areata. Profiled with immunoSEQ multiplex PCR; TCRdb holds only in-frame clones, not every one. The sample includes approximately 130,000 clones, roughly 50% of them seen just once. The sequenced sample was NKG2D-low CD8+ T cells sorted from blood. These receptors came from a human donor with alopecia areata. Both conserved end residues are part of each CDR3. A D gene is named only where the DNA matches it firmly. For some rows the clone size is stated as once, few or many, or as a class when expanded; others skip it.

TRBD1,TRBV29-1,TRBJ2-1,few,CSVGATGGSYNEQFF,TGCAGCGTTGGGGCGACAGGGGGATCCTACAATGAGCAGTTCTTC
TRBD2,TRBV7-9,TRBJ2-7,few,CASSSEGGYEQYF,TGTGCCAGCAGCTCCGAGGGAGGGTACGAGCAGTACTTC
.,TRBV5-6,TRBJ2-7,.,CASSPQGYEQYF,TGTGCCAGCAGTCCTCAGGGTTACGAGCAGTACTTC
.,TRBV28,TRBJ2-5,.,CASSLAEYQETQYF,TGTGCCAGCAGTTTAGCGGAGTACCAAGAGACCCAGTACTTC
TRBD1,TRBV29-1,TRBJ2-5,few,CSATDRGWETQYF,TGCAGCGCCACGGACAGGGGATGGGAGACCCAGTACTTC
.,TRBV9,TRBJ2-5,.,CASSGRLETQYF,TGTGCCAGCAGCGGGCGGTTAGAGACCCAGTACTTC
.,TRBV6-1,TRBJ1-5,.,CASSEAESNQPQHF,TGTGCCAGCAGTGAAGCCGAAAGCAATCAGCCCCAGCATTTT
TRBD1,TRBV27,TRBJ2-7,.,CASAPGQGAYEQYF,TGTGCCAGCGCACCGGGACAGGGGGCTTACGAGCAGTACTTC
.,TRBV6-5,TRBJ1-2,.,CASSYRVPNYGYTF,TGTGCCAGCAGTTACCGAGTACCTAACTATGGCTACACCTTC
.,TRBV9,TRBJ2-2,.,CASTNTGELFF,TGTGCCAGCACAAACACCGGGGAGCTGTTTTTT
.,TRBV4-1,TRBJ2-1,.,CASSPPGRAFNEQFF,TGCGCCAGCAGCCCCCCGGGCCGGGCCTTCAATGAGCAGTTCTTC
.,TRBV30,TRBJ1-2,.,CAWDSHYGYTF,TGTGCCTGGGACAGCCACTATGGCTACACCTTC
.,TRBV29-1,TRBJ2-7,.,CSVITPGGSSIYEQYF,TGCAGCGTGATAACGCCGGGGGGCTCTTCGATCTACGAGCAGTACTTC
TRBD2,TRBV6-6,TRBJ2-1,few,CASTFGGDEQFF,TGTGCCAGCACCTTCGGGGGGGATGAGCAGTTCTTC
.,TRBV9,TRBJ2-5,.,CASSVVGSQETQYF,TGTGCCAGCAGCGTAGTGGGGTCTCAAGAGACCCAGTACTTC
TRBD1,TRBV20-1,TRBJ2-7,.,CSATDRSEQYF,TGCAGTGCTACGGACAGGAGCGAGCAGTACTTC
.,TRBV11-2,TRBJ2-5,.,CASSPGRGSQETQYF,TGTGCCAGCAGCCCGGGTAGAGGGAGCCAAGAGACCCAGTACTTC
.,TRBV29-1,TRBJ2-7,.,CSYPRRSSYEQYF,TGCAGTTACCCCCGGAGGAGCTCCTACGAGCAGTACTTC
.,TRBV7-9,TRBJ2-1,.,CASSATGFEQFF,TGTGCCAGCAGCGCTACAGGGTTTGAGCAGTTCTTC
.,TRBV4-2,TRBJ2-7,.,CASSQDFEGGGEQYF,TGTGCCAGCAGCCAAGATTTCGAGGGGGGTGGCGAGCAGTACTTC
.,TRBV30,TRBJ2-7,.,CAWSRPGASYEQYF,TGTGCCTGGAGTCGACCGGGAGCCTCCTACGAGCAGTACTTC
.,TRBV7-9,TRBJ2-2,.,CASSSTGSTNTGELFF,TGTGCCAGCAGCTCCACAGGGTCCACGAACACCGGGGAGCTGTTTTTT
TRBD1,TRBV29-1,TRBJ2-1,.,CSGMTGTGKYNEQFF,TGCAGCGGGATGACCGGGACAGGGAAATACAATGAGCAGTTCTTC
.,TRBV5-1,TRBJ2-7,few,CASSLELAYEQYF,TGCGCCAGCAGCTTGGAACTAGCTTACGAGCAGTACTTC
TRBD1,TRBV15,TRBJ2-2,few,CATSGTGEQAGELFF,TGTGCCACCAGCGGGACAGGGGAGCAAGCCGGGGAGCTGTTTTTT
.,TRBV23-1,TRBJ2-1,once,CASSRKGYHEQFF,TGCGCCAGCAGTCGGAAAGGGTACCATGAGCAGTTCTTC
.,TRBV9,TRBJ2-1,.,CASSVGSGEQFF,TGTGCCAGCAGCGTAGGATCCGGAGAGCAGTTCTTC
.,TRBV29-1,TRBJ2-7,.,CSVETGTTDEQYF,TGCAGCGTAGAGACCGGGACAACGGACGAGCAGTACTTC
.,TRBV25-1,TRBJ2-3,.,CASSDRGPNTQYF,TGTGCCAGCAGTGATAGGGGACCCAACACGCAGTATTTT
.,TRBV29-1,TRBJ2-1,.,CSGARGDYNEQFF,TGCAGCGGGGCGAGGGGAGATTACAATGAGCAGTTCTTC
TRBD1,TRBV29-1,TRBJ1-2,few,CSVRPTGQGYYGYTF,TGCAGCGTCCGGCCAACGGGACAGGGATACTATGGCTACACCTTC
.,TRBV9,TRBJ2-3,.,CASSVWDGASTDTQYF,TGTGCCAGCAGCGTTTGGGACGGGGCTAGCACAGATACGCAGTATTTT
TRBD1,TRBV6-6,TRBJ2-7,.,CASSPTGVGDEQYF,TGTGCCAGCAGCCCGACAGGGGTGGGCGACGAGCAGTACTTC
.,TRBV29-1,TRBJ1-2,.,CSVGVIGGYTF,TGCAGCGTTGGGGTTATAGGAGGCTACACCTTC
TRBD2,TRBV7-2,TRBJ2-7,.,CASSLAIPSGRASTEQYF,TGTGCCAGCAGCTTAGCGATACCTAGCGGGAGGGCGAGTACCGAGCAGTACTTC
TRBD2,TRBV7-2,TRBJ2-1,.,CASSLTSGEQFF,TGTGCCAGCAGCCTGACTAGCGGTGAGCAGTTCTTC
.,TRBV29-1,TRBJ1-2,.,CSVRIRASYGYTF,TGCAGCGTCCGGATTCGGGCATCCTATGGCTACACCTTC
.,TRBV30,TRBJ1-5,few,CAWSVGGRNQPQHF,TGTGCCTGGAGTGTTGGGGGCCGTAATCAGCCCCAGCATTTT
.,TRBV28,TRBJ2-3,.,CASSTIAEPADTQYF,TGTGCCAGCAGTACTATAGCGGAGCCGGCGGATACGCAGTATTTT
TRBD2,TRBV15,TRBJ2-7,once,CATSRSSGSDEQYF,TGTGCCACCAGCAGGAGTAGCGGGAGCGACGAGCAGTACTTC
.,TRBV11-2,TRBJ2-2,.,CASSLVGDTGELFF,TGTGCCAGCAGCTTAGTGGGCGACACCGGGGAGCTGTTTTTT
.,TRBV29-1,TRBJ2-1,.,CSVPASEGNEQFF,TGCAGCGTTCCGGCGTCCGAGGGCAATGAGCAGTTCTTC
TRBD1,TRBV13,TRBJ1-6,few,CASSATGQGRNSPLHF,TGTGCCAGCAGCGCAACGGGACAGGGGCGTAATTCACCCCTCCACTTT
.,TRBV11-2,TRBJ2-7,.,CASSRLSYEQYF,TGTGCCAGCAGCCGCCTGTCCTACGAGCAGTACTTC
TRBD1,TRBV5-6,TRBJ2-7,.,CASNFPGGSYEQYF,TGTGCCAGCAACTTTCCAGGGGGCTCCTACGAGCAGTACTTC
.,TRBV5-1,TRBJ1-2,.,CASSIGDTGYTF,TGCGCCAGCAGCATCGGGGACACCGGTTACACCTTC
.,TRBV29-1,TRBJ1-1,few,CSVESVGKRDTEAFF,TGCAGCGTTGAAAGTGTAGGAAAACGGGACACTGAAGCTTTCTTT
.,TRBV7-9,TRBJ2-1,.,CASNVQSSYNEQFF,TGTGCCAGCAATGTCCAAAGCTCCTACAATGAGCAGTTCTTC